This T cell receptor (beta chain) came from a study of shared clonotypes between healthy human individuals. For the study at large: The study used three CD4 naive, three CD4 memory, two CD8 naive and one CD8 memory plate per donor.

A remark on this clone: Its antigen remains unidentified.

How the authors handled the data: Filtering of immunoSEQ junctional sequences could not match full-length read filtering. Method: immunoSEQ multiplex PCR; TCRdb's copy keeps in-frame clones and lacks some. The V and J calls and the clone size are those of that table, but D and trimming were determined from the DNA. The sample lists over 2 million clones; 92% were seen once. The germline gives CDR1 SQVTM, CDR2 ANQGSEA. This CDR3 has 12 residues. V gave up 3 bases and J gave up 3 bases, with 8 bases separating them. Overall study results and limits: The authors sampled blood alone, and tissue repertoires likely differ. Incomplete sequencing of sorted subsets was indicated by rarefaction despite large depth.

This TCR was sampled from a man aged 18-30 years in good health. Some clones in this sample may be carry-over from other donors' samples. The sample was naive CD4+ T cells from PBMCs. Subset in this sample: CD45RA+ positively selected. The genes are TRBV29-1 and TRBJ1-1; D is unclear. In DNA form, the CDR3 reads TGCAGCGTTGACCGGTGGGACACTGAAGCTTTCTTT. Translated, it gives CSVDRWDTEAFF.